The entry below describes one T cell receptor beta chain. Antigen unknown. An end of the junction differs from the germline gene, which may be a read error. This sample was taken from a study of Ad26.COV2.S vaccination and SARS-CoV-2 variants. In the study overall: Donor got 5x10^10 or 1x10^11 viral particles of Ad26.COV2.S.

The CDR3 runs to 16 residues. CDR1 and CDR2 (germline): SSHAT, FNYEAQ (reference sequence). Study-wide findings and caveats: Vaccine and placebo recipients had comparable breadth of non-spike TCRs. Total T cell responses were possibly underestimated by TCR breadth and depth analyses.

This sample's treatment: around 19 received Ad26.COV2.S at low or high dose, single or two shots; five or six received placebo; per-sample allocation not given. Sampling was done on day 63 after the first vaccine or placebo injection. Repertoires were generated with immunoSEQ multiplex PCR, while TCRdb's copy carries only in-frame clones and drops some. Of about 480,000 clones in the sample, 70% to 90% are singletons; the top ten hold around 13%. The chain employs TRBV7-7 and TRBJ2-1; perhaps TRBD2 as D (6 bases). The TCR originated in a person between 18 and 60 years old who received the Ad26.COV2.S COVID-19 vaccine or a placebo. The sequences come from peripheral blood, collected in a trial of Ad26.COV2.S vaccine versus placebo. For the CDR3, the DNA is TGTGCTAGCAGCTTAGCCGGGTCTAGCGCCTACAATGAGCAGTTCTTC. This codes for CASSLAGSSAYNEQFF.